What follows describes a single T cell receptor (beta chain). The antigen it binds to is not known. Per-base quality was not reported, and no clone a single base away is much larger than it. This entry is derived from a study of immune evolution from preneoplasia to lung adenocarcinoma (dated by TCRdb to 2020 to 2022). A note on the overall study: No AAH lesions showed HLA loss of heterozygosity, compared with 6% to 8.5% of AIS, roughly 15% of MIA and 30% to 35% of ADC lesions. The study combined immune gene expression, TCR sequencing and multiplex immunofluorescence to profile immune contexture across lung adenocarcinoma precursors and invasive adenocarcinoma. Resected precursor lesions (AAH, AIS, MIA) and invasive adenocarcinomas were compared with paired morphologically normal lung tissue. Sample size was determined by specimen availability and not by a prior power calculation. Whole exome sequencing and methylation data from the same cohort of nodules were integrated with the immune data. In total, the cohort included roughly 49 patients with pulmonary nodules, all of whom underwent surgical resection. TCR sequencing data came from about 52 patients. It was reported in the study that 90 to 120 samples were used for TCR sequencing. Class I HLA alleles were inferred from exome data with POLYSOLVER, and allele-specific HLA loss was detected with LOHHLA. Points the paper makes about the study in general: Normal lung showed the highest clonality, whereas later-stage lesions appeared to have higher T cell density and diversity but lower clonality. Normal lung had the highest top T cell clone frequencies, and these frequencies appeared to fall progressively from AAH through AIS, MIA and invasive adenocarcinoma. The findings rested on association rather than direct causation, and larger cohorts with long-term follow-up and longitudinal biopsies were considered necessary. All patients were from Japan and China, so applicability to Western populations was uncertain. The highest T cell clonality was observed in KRAS-mutant nodules compared with EGFR-mutant or double wild-type lesions.

The immunoSEQ hsTCRbeta Kit was used to sequence TCR beta CDR3 regions from DNA. The published analysis was carried out like this. TCR sequencing data were analysed with the ImmunoSEQ Analyzer. T cell clonality was defined as 1 minus Pielou's evenness, as computed on productive rearrangements. The inverse Simpson index, applied to productive templates, was used to measure T cell diversity. T cell density was defined as TCR beta template counts normalized to usable DNA, with usable DNA estimated by amplifying and sequencing housekeeping genes. Two-sided Kruskal-Wallis tests were used to compare TCR metrics between histologic stages. Here the immuneACCESS table is served through TCRdb, limited to in-frame sequences with V and J called. Missing clones are a known gap in these copies; in checked studies unresolved V genes cover under half, and the rest lacks a known reason. That table is the source of V, J and clone size, and D and trimming were worked out from the DNA. This sample comprises 6,000 or so clones, almost 80% of them detected only once. The leading ten clones occupy around 3% of the sample.

Resection was performed on patients in Japan or China between the mid-2010s and the late 2010s. Two lung cancer pathologists independently reviewed H&E slides to confirm the histologic diagnosis of every case. Macro-dissection after pathologic assessment enriched premalignant or tumor cells for nucleic acid extraction. FFPE tissue was used for DNA isolation with the AllPrep DNA/RNA FFPE Kit. Specimen: FFPE minimally invasive lung adenocarcinoma tissue. The cell subset or site label here, explained by the study, means: micro-invasive lung adenocarcinoma (MIA). The sequence came from a person aged 55-80 years with lung adenocarcinoma.

CDR3 reads: CASSWRETQYF. The nucleotide sequence is given as TGTGCCAGCAGCTGGCGAGAGACCCAGTACTTC. The rearranged segments are TRBV7-9 and TRBJ2-5; the D gene cannot be resolved reliably. Based on the germline V gene (reference sequence), the CDR1 and CDR2 sequences are SEHNR and FQNEAQ. V and J lose 4 bases and 4 bases, and a span of 4 bases separates them. From the cysteine up to the phenylalanine, the CDR3 has a length of 11 residues. This entry keeps only the CDR3 DNA: 33 bases, framed from base 1.